These 27 T cell receptor beta chains came from one sample sequenced in a study of CD8 T cells in Susac syndrome. cDNA came from around 0.54 to 1 ug RNA primed by random hexamers. TCRdb re-called the immunoSEQ multiplex PCR reads with MiXCR, one entry per CDR3 protein. Of a few hundred thousand distinct CDR3 sequences listed, 95% are singletons. Sequenced input: CD4+ T cells from PBMCs. All receptors derive from a human donor with multiple sclerosis.

This chain connects TRBV3-1 to TRBJ2-7; possible D gene TRBD1, 5 bases. CDR3 size: 14 residues. Between the trimmed V and J ends, which lost 1 base and 5 bases, there was a span of 12 bases. CDR1 and CDR2 (germline): LGHDT, YNNKEL (reference sequence). CDR3 in amino acids: CASSQVGRAHEQYF. The CDR3, as DNA: TGTGCCAGCAGCCAAGTCGGCAGGGCCCACGAGCAGTACTTC.

V and J are TRBV20-1 and TRBJ2-7; TRBD2 matches 14 bases. Unmatched junction bases numbered 6, after V lost 5 bases and J lost 6 bases. Germline values: CDR1 DFQATT, CDR2 SNEGSKA (reference sequence). This CDR3 has 14 residues. In nucleotides, the CDR3 is TGCAGTGCTGGGACTAGCGGGGGTCGCTCCGAGCAGTACTTC. It codes for CSAGTSGGRSEQYF.

V usage is TRBV20-1 and J usage is TRBJ2-3, with D uncertain. Trimming left V 5 bases short and J 5 bases short, with 14 bases between. The length of the CDR3 is 13 residues. Germline assignment: CDR1 DFQATT and CDR2 SNEGSKA (reference sequence). For the CDR3, the DNA is TGCAGTGCTTCGCGGACCACGGGAGATACGCAGTATTTT. Protein: CSASRTTGDTQYF.

The V call is TRBV30, the J call TRBJ2-1; TRBD2 aligns across 9 bases. The CDR3 loop spans 16 amino acids. Germline V CDR1 and CDR2: GTSNPN, SVGIG (reference sequence). The junction had 6 bases not matched to a gene; V was cut back by 0 bases and J by 3 bases. This CDR3 reads CAWSVSGAGGYNEQFF. The CDR3 bases are TGTGCCTGGAGTGTAAGTGGAGCGGGGGGCTACAATGAGCAGTTCTTC.

V is TRBV15 and J is TRBJ1-1; maybe TRBD1 (6 bases). The CDR3 consists of 15 residues. V lost 5 bases to trimming and J lost 1 base, with 14 bases between them. CDR1 and CDR2 (germline): LNHNV, YYDKDF (reference sequence). In DNA, the CDR3 is TGTGCCACCAGCGAACCGGGACATACGAACACTGAAGCTTTCTTT. Its protein product is CATSEPGHTNTEAFF.

This clonotype was picked up one time. The rearrangement uses TRBV19 and TRBJ1-5; D is possibly TRBD1 (6 bases). V was cut by 1 base and J by 5 bases, with 15 bases left in between. This CDR3 has 16 residues. Germline V gene lookup returns CDR1 LNHDA and CDR2 SQIVND (reference sequence). The CDR3 region is CASSIVSGHQHQPQHF. CDR3 in DNA: TGTGCCAGTAGTATAGTTTCGGGACACCAGCATCAGCCCCAGCATTTT. Combining the CDR3 with reference TRBV19 and TRBJ1-5 gives the whole variable domain DGGITQSPKYLFRKEGQNVTLSCEQNLNHDAMYWYRQDPGQGLRLIYYSQIVNDFQKGDIAEGYSVSREKKESFPLTVTSAQKNPTAFYLCASSIVSGHQHQPQHFGDGTRLSIL.

V and J are TRBV19 and TRBJ1-5; 7 bases are a match to TRBD1. V trimming: 8 bases; J trimming: 3 bases; junction bases outside the gene matches: 4. The CDR3 loop spans 13 amino acids. CDR1 and CDR2 (germline): LNHDA, SQIVND (reference sequence). CDR3 residues: CASSDRVNQPQHF. CDR3 bases: TGTGCCAGTTCCGACAGGGTCAATCAGCCCCAGCATTTT.

The chain is built from TRBV29-1 and TRBJ2-5; 8 bases agree with TRBD1. The CDR3 is 13 residues long. Germline trimming cut 7 bases from V and 5 bases from J; bases unmatched to any gene: 9. From germline, CDR1 is SQVTM and CDR2 ANQGSEA. CDR3 bases: TGCAGCGCCGGATCAGGGGGCTGGGAGACCCAGTACTTC. It specifies CSAGSGGWETQYF. The full variable domain, completed using reference TRBV29-1 and TRBJ2-5, is SAVISQKPSRDICQRGTSLTIQCQVDSQVTMMFWYRQQPGQSLTLIATANQGSEATYESGFVIDKFPISRPNLTFSTLTVSNMSPEDSSIYLCSAGSGGWETQYFGPGTRLLVL.

This chain links TRBV12-3 or TRBV12-4 with TRBJ2-6; D remains ambiguous. CDR3 length: 18 amino acids. Trimming took off 3 bases at V and 0 bases at J, with 15 bases between the two ends. Here the CDR3 reads CASSFGFFPSSGANVLTF. In nucleotides, the CDR3 is TGTGCCAGCAGTTTTGGTTTTTTCCCCTCCTCTGGGGCCAACGTCCTGACTTTC.

The genes are TRBV18 and TRBJ1-4; no clear D. Trimming shortened V by 3 bases and J by 8 bases, and 13 bases separated the two germline ends. The germline V gene encodes CDR1 KGHSH and CDR2 LQKENI. The CDR3 loop spans 14 amino acids. CDR3 region: CASSPLRGYEKLFF. The CDR3 bases are TGTGCCAGCTCACCCCTTAGAGGGTACGAAAAACTGTTTTTT.

The V and J genes are TRBV19 and TRBJ1-1; D is ambiguous. The CDR3 runs 13 residues. With 3 bases removed from V and 0 bases from J, the gap between germline ends came to 5 bases. The germline gives CDR1 LNHDA, CDR2 SQIVND (reference sequence). CDR3 sequence reads: CASSIRLNTEAFF. In nucleotides, the CDR3 is TGTGCCAGTAGTATCCGGTTGAACACTGAAGCTTTCTTT.

The CDR3: CASSISTAETQYF. DNA of the CDR3: TGTGCCAGCAGCATTTCCACCGCGGAGACCCAGTACTTC. The chain is built from TRBV9 and TRBJ2-5; no definite D call. Germline assignment: CDR1 SGDLS and CDR2 YYNGEE. Trimming removed 4 bases at V and 5 bases at J, with 12 bases between. The CDR3 spans 13 residues.

In its sample, this clonotype was seen once. The chain links TRBV27 to TRBJ2-2; 8 bases are a match to TRBD2. Germline loops: CDR1 MNHEY, CDR2 SMNVEV (reference sequence). After removal of 8 bases from V and 0 bases from J, the junction contained 2 bases not matched to a gene. The CDR3 loop spans 14 amino acids. The CDR3 DNA follows: TGTGCCAGCTTAGCGGGGACGAACACCGGGGAGCTGTTTTTT. Protein: CASLAGTNTGELFF.

In regard to this clonotype: The CDR3 end shows no conserved phenylalanine or tryptophan, and so a read error is likely. The chain carries TRBV2 and TRBJ2-5, with 8 bases fitting TRBD1. The CDR3 has 13 amino acids. Trimming at V came to 6 bases and at J to 5 bases, leaving 5 bases not matched to a gene. Looked up from germline, CDR1 is SNHLY and CDR2 is FYNNEI. This chain's CDR3 is CASSPDRAETQYI. CDR3 bases: TGTGCCAGCAGCCCGGACAGGGCGGAGACCCAGTACATC.

The CDR3 spells CASSSGDRGEQYV. The CDR3, as DNA: TGTGCCAGCAGCTCAGGCGACAGGGGCGAGCAGTACGTC. This chain uses TRBV7-9 with TRBJ2-7; 8 bases are shared with TRBD1. In germline, CDR1 is SEHNR, CDR2 FQNEAQ (reference sequence). The V gene end was trimmed by 4 bases and the J gene end by 6 bases; junction bases not matched to a gene: 5. This CDR3 region has 13 residues.

CDR3 amino acids: CASSPTYHGSQETQYF. DNA for the CDR3: TGTGCCAGCAGCCCCACTTATCACGGATCCCAAGAGACCCAGTACTTC. The chain employs TRBV3-1 and TRBJ2-5; no clear D. Between the trimmed V and J ends, which lost 4 bases and 1 base, there was a span of 16 bases. CDR1 and CDR2 from the germline V gene are LGHDT and YNNKEL (reference sequence). CDR3 length equals 16 residues.

The count of this clonotype is one. Written as DNA, the CDR3 is TGTGCCAGCAAAAGCGGGGGCCGCAGCTCCTACGAGCAGTACTTC. It encodes CASKSGGRSSYEQYF. This sequence joins TRBV2 and TRBJ2-7, with 8 bases lining up with TRBD2. The J segment lost 0 bases and the V segment lost 7 bases, leaving 8 bases of the junction unmatched. Per the germline V gene, CDR1 is SNHLY and CDR2 is FYNNEI. The CDR3 consists of 15 residues.

This chain links TRBV5-1 with TRBJ2-1; 11 nucleotides agree with TRBD1. The CDR3 consists of 13 residues. CDR1 SGHRS and CDR2 YFSETQ come from the germline V gene. J was trimmed by 2 bases and V by 10 bases; bases with no gene match: 2. CDR3 nucleotide sequence: TGCGCCCGGGGACAGGGGGCCTACAATGAGCAGTTCTTC. This codes for CARGQGAYNEQFF.

This sequence joins TRBV4-2 and TRBJ1-1; D is uncertain. Germline CDR1 reads LGHNA; CDR2 reads YNFKEQ. The CDR3 length is 14 residues. Trimming left V 0 bases short and J 10 bases short, with 15 bases between. The CDR3 sequence: CASSQDFWVRGAFF. CDR3 DNA sequence: TGTGCCAGCAGCCAAGATTTCTGGGTGCGGGGAGCTTTCTTT.

This clonotype was seen just once. The chain combines TRBV5-1 with TRBJ2-5, with a tentative D call TRBD1 (6 bases). Per germline, CDR1 SGHRS and CDR2 YFSETQ. The CDR3 covers 14 residues. With 4 bases removed from V and 2 bases from J, the gap between germline ends came to 12 bases. The CDR3 DNA reads as TGCGCCAGCAGCGAGCCGGGACAACAAGAGACCCAGTACTTC. Amino acids: CASSEPGQQETQYF.

V and J are TRBV5-6 and TRBJ2-1, with 7 bases aligning to TRBD2. Losses at the gene ends were 0 bases for V and 8 bases for J; bases not matched to a gene: 8. The CDR3 runs to 15 residues. Germline V CDR1 and CDR2: SGHDT, YYEEEE. The CDR3, as DNA: TGTGCCAGCAGCTTGGGACTAGCCGGTGCGGATGAGCAGTTCTTC. It translates to CASSLGLAGADEQFF. The complete variable domain, with remaining parts taken from reference TRBV5-6 and TRBJ2-1, reads DAGVTQSPTHLIKTRGQQVTLRCSPKSGHDTVSWYQQALGQGPQFIFQYYEEEERQRGNFPDRFSGHQFPNYSSELNVNALLLGDSALYLCASSLGLAGADEQFFGPGTRLTVL.

The chain combines TRBV5-1 with TRBJ2-6; D is perhaps TRBD1 (5 bases). The CDR3 length is 17 residues. CDR1 is SGHRS, CDR2 YFSETQ, per germline. V shed 0 bases and J shed 0 bases, with 10 bases lying between them. CDR3 in amino acids: CASSLGQSSSGANVLTF. CDR3 nucleotides: TGCGCCAGCAGCTTGGGACAGAGCTCCTCTGGGGCCAACGTCCTGACTTTC.

The gene calls are TRBV29-1 and TRBJ2-3, with D hard to call. This CDR3 is 16 amino acids long. V lost 0 bases to trimming and J lost 1 base, with 14 bases between them. Germline V CDR1 and CDR2: SQVTM, ANQGSEA. CDR3 region: CSVEDSGFIGTDTQYF. CDR3 bases: TGCAGCGTTGAAGATTCAGGTTTTATAGGCACAGATACGCAGTATTTT.

This clonotype was observed a few times. The chain combines TRBV12-3 or TRBV12-4 with TRBJ1-1; no clear D. The germline V and J ends were trimmed by 6 bases and 4 bases, with 6 bases remaining between them. The CDR3 contains 11 residues. The CDR3 DNA reads as TGTGCCAGCAGCCGCCGCACTGAAGCTTTCTTT. Translated: CASSRRTEAFF.

J is TRBJ2-7 and V is TRBV3-1, with D unresolved. Germline lookup yields CDR1 LGHDT and CDR2 YNNKEL (reference sequence). CDR3 length equals 14 residues. Trimming took off 4 bases at V and 4 bases at J, with 14 bases between the two ends. DNA for the CDR3: TGTGCCAGCAGCCTCTACTCGGCCGGGTACGAGCAGTACTTC. Protein sequence: CASSLYSAGYEQYF.

This chain joins TRBV20-1 and TRBJ2-1, with TRBD2 identical over 15 bases. Germline trimming cut 8 bases from V and 4 bases from J; bases unmatched to any gene: 9. Germline lookup yields CDR1 DFQATT and CDR2 SNEGSKA (reference sequence). This CDR3 is 16 amino acids long. The chain's CDR3 is CSPLGLAGGSYNEQFF. For the CDR3, the DNA is TGCAGTCCTCTGGGACTAGCGGGGGGAAGTTACAATGAGCAGTTCTTC.

V is TRBV4-2 and J is TRBJ2-2, with a weak D call TRBD2 (6 bases). Germline V gene sequence: CDR1 LGHNA, CDR2 YNFKEQ. V dropped 1 base and J dropped 1 base, with 7 bases sitting between them. This CDR3 contains 15 residues. As DNA, the CDR3 is TGTGCCAGCAGCCAAGCCGGGGGGAACACCGGGGAGCTGTTTTTT. It yields the protein CASSQAGGNTGELFF.